This T cell receptor beta chain originates from a study of shared clonotypes between healthy human individuals. CD8 cells regarded as naive lacked CD45RO, were positively chosen for CCR7, and omitted terminally differentiated effector memory CD45RA+ cells. Method: immunoSEQ multiplex PCR; TCRdb's copy keeps in-frame clones and lacks some. The sample lists some 2,000,000 clones; about 95% were seen once. Trimming cost V 4 bases and J 0 bases, with 13 bases left between them. CDR3 length equals 15 residues. Germline CDR1 SGHKS, CDR2 YYEKEE (reference sequence). This rearrangement joins TRBV5-5 to TRBJ2-5; D gene uncertain. Sequencing input: naive CD8+ T cells sorted from blood. The TCR sequence derives from a young man in good health. This CDR3 is CASSPWGSYQETQYF. Written as DNA, the CDR3 is TGTGCCAGCAGCCCGTGGGGTAGCTACCAAGAGACCCAGTACTTC.